This T cell receptor beta chain was obtained from a study of blood T cell repertoires in COVID-19. Per the germline V gene, CDR1 is LGHNA and CDR2 is YSLEER. The CDR3 has 17 amino acids. The V gene lost 3 bases and the J gene lost 4 bases, with 20 bases spanning the gap. This clone came up a few times. The protocol was immunoSEQ multiplex PCR, while the TCRdb copy is restricted to in-frame clones and leaves out a portion. Found here are a few hundred thousand clones, about 88% of them singletons; the top ten hold about 3%. The rearrangement joins TRBV4-3 to TRBJ2-3; D may be TRBD2 (5 bases). The origin of this receptor is a woman in her forties or fifties who had recovered from COVID-19. Sequencing was performed on PBMCs or T cells enriched from blood (not recorded which). The CDR3 reads CASSHRVASSQPDTQYF. Here the CDR3 DNA reads TGCGCCAGCAGCCATCGGGTGGCTAGCAGTCAGCCAGATACGCAGTATTTT.